The T cell receptor beta chain described here comes from a study of T cells after posttransplantation cyclophosphamide. Findings and limits, study-wide: TRB overlap between skin or GI tissue T cells and blood was limited. Donor-recipient repertoire similarity was low at 1-2 months, rising over year one.

As for this clone: Its antigen is currently unknown.

Profiling relied on immunoSEQ multiplex PCR, and the TCRdb table lists in-frame clones only, not all of them. The data show 35,000 to 40,000 clones, around 78% seen once. The CDR3 has 16 residues. Per germline, CDR1 MNHEY and CDR2 SVGAGI. Germline trimming cut 4 bases from V and 2 bases from J; bases unmatched to any gene: 7. A marrow graft followed busulfan-fludarabine conditioning, with cyclophosphamide on days +3 and +4. The sequence came from a female patient aged 40 to 50 who received an allogeneic stem cell transplant from a related donor, was CMV-positive, and had no GVHD. Some T cells may trace back to the graft donor. This chain links TRBV6-5 with TRBJ2-3, with 9 positions matching TRBD2. The sequences come from CD4+ T cells sorted from blood, collected roughly 1,900 days after a stem cell transplant with posttransplant cyclophosphamide. The CDR3 here is CASSLRRGGFTDTQYF. CDR3 DNA: TGTGCCAGCAGTTTAAGGCGGGGGGGATTCACAGATACGCAGTATTTT.